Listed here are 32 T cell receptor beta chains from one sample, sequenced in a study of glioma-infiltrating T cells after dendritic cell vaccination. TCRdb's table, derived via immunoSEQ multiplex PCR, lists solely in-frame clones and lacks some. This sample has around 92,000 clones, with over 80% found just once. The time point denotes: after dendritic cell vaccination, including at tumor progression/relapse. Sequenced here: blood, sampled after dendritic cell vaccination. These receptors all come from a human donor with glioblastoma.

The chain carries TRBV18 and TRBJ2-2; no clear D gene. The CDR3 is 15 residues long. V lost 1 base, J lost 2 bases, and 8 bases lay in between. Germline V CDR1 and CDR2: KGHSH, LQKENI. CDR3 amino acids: CASSPLLKNTGELFF. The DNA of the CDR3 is TGTGCCAGCTCACCACTCCTTAAAAACACCGGGGAGCTGTTTTTT.

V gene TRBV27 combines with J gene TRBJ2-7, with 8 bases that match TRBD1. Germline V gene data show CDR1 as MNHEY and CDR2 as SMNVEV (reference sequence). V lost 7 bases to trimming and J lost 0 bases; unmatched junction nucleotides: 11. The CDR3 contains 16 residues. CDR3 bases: TGTGCCAGCACCCGATCCAGACAGGGGAGCTCCTACGAGCAGTACTTC. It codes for CASTRSRQGSSYEQYF.

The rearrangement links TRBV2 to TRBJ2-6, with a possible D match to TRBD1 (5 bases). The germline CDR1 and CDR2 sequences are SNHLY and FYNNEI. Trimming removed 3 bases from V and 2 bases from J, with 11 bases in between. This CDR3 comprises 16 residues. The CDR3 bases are TGTGCCAGCAGTGACGCTTGGGGCCCTGGGGCCAACGTCCTGACTTTC. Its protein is CASSDAWGPGANVLTF.

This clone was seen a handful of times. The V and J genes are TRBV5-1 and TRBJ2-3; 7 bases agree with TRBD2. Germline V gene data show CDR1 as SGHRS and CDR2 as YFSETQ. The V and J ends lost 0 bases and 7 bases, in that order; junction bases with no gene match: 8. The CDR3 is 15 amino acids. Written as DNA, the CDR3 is TGCGCCAGCAGCTTGGGGCTAGCGGTATTGAATACGCAGTATTTT. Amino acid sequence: CASSLGLAVLNTQYF.

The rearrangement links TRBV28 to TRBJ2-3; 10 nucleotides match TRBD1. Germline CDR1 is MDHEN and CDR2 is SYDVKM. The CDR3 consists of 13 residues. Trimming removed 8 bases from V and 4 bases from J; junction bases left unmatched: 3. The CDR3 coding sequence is TGTGCCAGCCGGACAGGGGGATCAGATACGCAGTATTTT. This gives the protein CASRTGGSDTQYF.

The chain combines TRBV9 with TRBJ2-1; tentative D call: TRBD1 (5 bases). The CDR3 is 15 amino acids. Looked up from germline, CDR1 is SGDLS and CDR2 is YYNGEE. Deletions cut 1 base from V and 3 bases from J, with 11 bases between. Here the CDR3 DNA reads TGTGCCAGCAGCGTAAGGCAGGGTGACTACAATGAGCAGTTCTTC. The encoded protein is CASSVRQGDYNEQFF.

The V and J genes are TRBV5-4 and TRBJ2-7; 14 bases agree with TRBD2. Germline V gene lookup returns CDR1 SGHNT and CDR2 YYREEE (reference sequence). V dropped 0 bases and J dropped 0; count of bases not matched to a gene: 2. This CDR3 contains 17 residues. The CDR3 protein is CASSLGLAGGDSYEQYF. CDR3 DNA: TGTGCCAGCAGCTTGGGACTAGCGGGAGGGGACTCCTACGAGCAGTACTTC.

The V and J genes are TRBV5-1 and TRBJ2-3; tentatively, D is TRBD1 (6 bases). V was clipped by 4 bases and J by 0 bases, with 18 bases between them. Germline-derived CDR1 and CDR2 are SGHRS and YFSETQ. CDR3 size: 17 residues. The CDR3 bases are TGCGCCAGCAGCGGAACCTCCGGGACACAGAGCACAGATACGCAGTATTTT. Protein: CASSGTSGTQSTDTQYF.

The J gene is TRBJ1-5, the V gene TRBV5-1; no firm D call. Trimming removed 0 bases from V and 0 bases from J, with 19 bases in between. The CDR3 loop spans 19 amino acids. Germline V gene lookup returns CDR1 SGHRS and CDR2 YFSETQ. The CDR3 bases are TGCGCCAGCAGCTTGGGGGCGCTCCGGCAGCACAATAGCAATCAGCCCCAGCATTTT. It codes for CASSLGALRQHNSNQPQHF.

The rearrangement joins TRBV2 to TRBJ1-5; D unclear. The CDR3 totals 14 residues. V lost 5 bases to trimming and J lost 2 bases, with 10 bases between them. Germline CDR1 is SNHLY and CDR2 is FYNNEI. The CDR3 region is CASSSDTRNQPQHF. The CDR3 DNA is TGTGCCAGCAGTTCTGACACCCGCAATCAGCCCCAGCATTTT.

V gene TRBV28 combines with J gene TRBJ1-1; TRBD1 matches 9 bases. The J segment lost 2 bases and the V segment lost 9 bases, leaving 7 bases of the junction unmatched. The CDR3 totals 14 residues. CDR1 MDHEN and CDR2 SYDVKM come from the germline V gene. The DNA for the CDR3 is TGTGCCAGTGCTACAGGGGGCGTTAACACTGAAGCTTTCTTT. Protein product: CASATGGVNTEAFF.

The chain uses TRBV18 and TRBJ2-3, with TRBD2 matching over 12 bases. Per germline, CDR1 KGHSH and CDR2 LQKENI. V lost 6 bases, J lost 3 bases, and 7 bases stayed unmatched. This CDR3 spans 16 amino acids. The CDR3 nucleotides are TGTGCCAGCTCGCCGAACGGACTAGCGGGGACAGATACGCAGTATTTT. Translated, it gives CASSPNGLAGTDTQYF.

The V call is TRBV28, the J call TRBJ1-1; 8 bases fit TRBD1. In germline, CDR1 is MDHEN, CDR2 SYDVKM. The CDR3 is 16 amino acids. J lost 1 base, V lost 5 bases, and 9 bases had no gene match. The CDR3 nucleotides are TGTGCCAGCAGTCCTCAGGGGGCGCGGGGGAACACTGAAGCTTTCTTT. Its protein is CASSPQGARGNTEAFF.

The CDR3 region is CASSTSYSGTAMAFF. The CDR3 bases are TGTGCCAGCTCAACATCGTACTCCGGGACAGCCATGGCGTTCTTT. This chain links TRBV18 with TRBJ1-1; 7 bases line up with TRBD1. The CDR3 length is 15 residues. Per the germline V gene, CDR1 is KGHSH and CDR2 is LQKENI. After removal of 5 bases from V and 14 bases from J, the junction contained 20 bases not matched to a gene.

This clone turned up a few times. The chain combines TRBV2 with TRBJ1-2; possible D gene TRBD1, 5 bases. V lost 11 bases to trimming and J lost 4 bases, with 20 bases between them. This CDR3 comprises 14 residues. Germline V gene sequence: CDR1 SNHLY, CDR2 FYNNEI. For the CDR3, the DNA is TGTGCCGCCTCAGGGCAGGTAAAGGGCTATGGCTACACCTTC. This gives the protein CAASGQVKGYGYTF. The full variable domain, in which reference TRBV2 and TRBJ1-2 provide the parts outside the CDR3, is EPEVTQTPSHQVTQMGQEVILRCVPISNHLYFYWYRQILGQKVEFLVSFYNNEISEKSEIFDDQFSVERPDGSNFTLKIRSTKLEDSAMYFCAASGQVKGYGYTFGSGTRLTVV.

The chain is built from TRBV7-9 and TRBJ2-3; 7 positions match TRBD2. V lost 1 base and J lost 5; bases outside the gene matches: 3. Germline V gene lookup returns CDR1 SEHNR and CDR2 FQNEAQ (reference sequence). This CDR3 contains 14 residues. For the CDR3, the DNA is TGTGCCAGCAGCTTAGGCGGGAGTGAAGATACGCAGTATTTT. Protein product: CASSLGGSEDTQYF.

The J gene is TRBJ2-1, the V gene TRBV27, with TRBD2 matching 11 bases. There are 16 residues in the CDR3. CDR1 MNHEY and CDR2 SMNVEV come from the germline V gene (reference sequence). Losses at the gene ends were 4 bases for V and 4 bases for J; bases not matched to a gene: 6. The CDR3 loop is CASSSPGTSGYNEQFF. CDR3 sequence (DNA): TGTGCCAGCAGTTCACCCGGGACTAGCGGATACAATGAGCAGTTCTTC.

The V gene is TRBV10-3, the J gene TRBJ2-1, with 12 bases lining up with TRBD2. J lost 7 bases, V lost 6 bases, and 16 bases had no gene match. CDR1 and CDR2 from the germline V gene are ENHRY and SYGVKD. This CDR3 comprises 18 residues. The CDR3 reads CAIRNSSGGAGELNEQFF. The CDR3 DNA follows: TGTGCCATCAGGAATTCTAGCGGGGGGGCCGGAGAACTAAATGAGCAGTTCTTC.

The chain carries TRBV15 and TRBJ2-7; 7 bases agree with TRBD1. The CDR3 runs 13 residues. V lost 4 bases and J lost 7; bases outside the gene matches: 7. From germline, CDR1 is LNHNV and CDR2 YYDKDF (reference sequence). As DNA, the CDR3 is TGTGCCACCAGCAATGACAGGGCGAATGAGCAGTACTTC. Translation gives CATSNDRANEQYF.

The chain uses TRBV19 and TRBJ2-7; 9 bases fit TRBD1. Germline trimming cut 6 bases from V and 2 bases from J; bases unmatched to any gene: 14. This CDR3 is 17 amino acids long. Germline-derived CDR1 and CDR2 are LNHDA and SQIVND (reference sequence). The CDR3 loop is CASRRQGVSAVTYEQYF. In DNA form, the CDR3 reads TGTGCCAGTAGGAGACAGGGGGTATCCGCTGTAACCTACGAGCAGTACTTC. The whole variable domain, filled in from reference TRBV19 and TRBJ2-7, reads DGGITQSPKYLFRKEGQNVTLSCEQNLNHDAMYWYRQDPGQGLRLIYYSQIVNDFQKGDIAEGYSVSREKKESFPLTVTSAQKNPTAFYLCASRRQGVSAVTYEQYFGPGTRLTVT.

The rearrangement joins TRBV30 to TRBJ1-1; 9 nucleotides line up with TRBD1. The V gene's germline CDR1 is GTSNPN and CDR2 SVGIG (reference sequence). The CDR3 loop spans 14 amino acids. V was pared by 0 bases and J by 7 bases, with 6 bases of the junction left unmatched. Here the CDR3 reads CAWSVGGQGFEAFF. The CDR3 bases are TGTGCCTGGAGTGTAGGGGGACAGGGATTTGAAGCTTTCTTT.

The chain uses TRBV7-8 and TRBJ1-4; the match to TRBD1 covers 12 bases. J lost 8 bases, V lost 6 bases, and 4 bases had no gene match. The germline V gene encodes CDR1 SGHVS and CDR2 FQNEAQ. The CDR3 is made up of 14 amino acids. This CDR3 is CASRPGTGGEKLFF. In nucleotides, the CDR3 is TGTGCCAGCAGACCCGGGACAGGGGGCGAAAAACTGTTTTTT.

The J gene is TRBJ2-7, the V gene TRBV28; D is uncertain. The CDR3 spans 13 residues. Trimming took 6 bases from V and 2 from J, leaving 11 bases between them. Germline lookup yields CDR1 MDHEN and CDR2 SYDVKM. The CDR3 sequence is CASSRVGPYEQYF. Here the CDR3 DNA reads TGTGCCAGCAGCCGGGTTGGCCCCTACGAGCAGTACTTC. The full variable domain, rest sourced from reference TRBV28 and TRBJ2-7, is DVKVTQSSRYLVKRTGEKVFLECVQDMDHENMFWYRQDPGLGLRLIYFSYDVKMKEKGDIPEGYSVSREKKERFSLILESASTNQTSMYLCASSRVGPYEQYFGPGTRLTVT.

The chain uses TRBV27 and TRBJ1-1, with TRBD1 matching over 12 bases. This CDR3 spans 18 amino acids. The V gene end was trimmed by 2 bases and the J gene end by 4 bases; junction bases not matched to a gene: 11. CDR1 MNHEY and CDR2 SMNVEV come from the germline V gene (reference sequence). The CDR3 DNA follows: TGTGCCAGCAGTTTAGTGGGGACAGGGGGCGTCCTGCTCACTGAAGCTTTCTTT. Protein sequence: CASSLVGTGGVLLTEAFF.

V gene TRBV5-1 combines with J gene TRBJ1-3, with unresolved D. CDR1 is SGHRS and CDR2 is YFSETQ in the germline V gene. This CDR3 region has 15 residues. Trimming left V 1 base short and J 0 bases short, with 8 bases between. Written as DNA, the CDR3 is TGCGCCAGCAGCTTGACGGGTCTCTCTGGAAACACCATATATTTT. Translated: CASSLTGLSGNTIYF.

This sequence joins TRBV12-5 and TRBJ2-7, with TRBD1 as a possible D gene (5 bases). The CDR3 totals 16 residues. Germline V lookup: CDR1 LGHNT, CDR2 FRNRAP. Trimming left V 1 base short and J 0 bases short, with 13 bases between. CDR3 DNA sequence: TGTGCTAGTGGTTTGGGGTTAGGGGCCTTCTCCTACGAGCAGTACTTC. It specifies CASGLGLGAFSYEQYF.

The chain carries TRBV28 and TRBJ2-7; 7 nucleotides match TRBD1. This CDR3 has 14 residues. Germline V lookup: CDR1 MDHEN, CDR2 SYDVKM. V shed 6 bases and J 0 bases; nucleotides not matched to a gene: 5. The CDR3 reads CASRPGQASYEQYF. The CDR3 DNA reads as TGTGCCAGCAGACCAGGACAGGCCTCCTACGAGCAGTACTTC.

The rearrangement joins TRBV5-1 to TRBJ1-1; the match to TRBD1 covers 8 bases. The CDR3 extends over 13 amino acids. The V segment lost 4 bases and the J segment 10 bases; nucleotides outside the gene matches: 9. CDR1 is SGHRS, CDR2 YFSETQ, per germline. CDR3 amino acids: CASSLGTGVIAFF. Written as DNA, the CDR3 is TGCGCCAGCAGCCTGGGGACAGGAGTGATAGCTTTCTTT.

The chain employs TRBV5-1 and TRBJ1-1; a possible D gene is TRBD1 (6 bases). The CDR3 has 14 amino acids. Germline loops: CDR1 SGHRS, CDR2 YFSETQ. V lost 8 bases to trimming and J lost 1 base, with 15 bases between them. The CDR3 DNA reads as TGCGCCAGTCGCCTACAGGGTGAGAACACTGAAGCTTTCTTT. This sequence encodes CASRLQGENTEAFF.

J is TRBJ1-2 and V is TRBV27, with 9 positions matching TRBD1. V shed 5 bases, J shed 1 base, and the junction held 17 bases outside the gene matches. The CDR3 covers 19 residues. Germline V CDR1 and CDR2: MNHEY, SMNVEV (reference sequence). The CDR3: CASSPKGSIGQGSNYGYTF. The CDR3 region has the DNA TGTGCCAGCAGTCCAAAAGGCTCTATCGGACAGGGGAGTAACTATGGCTACACCTTC.

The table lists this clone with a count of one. The CDR3 sequence: CASSLRETGAQETQYF. The CDR3 region has the DNA TGCGCCAGCAGCCTCCGGGAGACAGGGGCTCAAGAGACCCAGTACTTC. The chain combines TRBV4-1 with TRBJ2-5; 8 bases are a match to TRBD1. Losses at the gene ends were 4 bases for V and 2 bases for J; bases not matched to a gene: 9. Germline assignment: CDR1 MGHRA and CDR2 YSYEKL. The CDR3 totals 16 residues.

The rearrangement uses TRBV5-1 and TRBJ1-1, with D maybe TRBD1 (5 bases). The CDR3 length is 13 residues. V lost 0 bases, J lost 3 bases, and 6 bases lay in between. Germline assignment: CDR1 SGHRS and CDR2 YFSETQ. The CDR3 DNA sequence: TGCGCCAGCAGCTTGGGACAGTACACTGAAGCTTTCTTT. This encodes CASSLGQYTEAFF.